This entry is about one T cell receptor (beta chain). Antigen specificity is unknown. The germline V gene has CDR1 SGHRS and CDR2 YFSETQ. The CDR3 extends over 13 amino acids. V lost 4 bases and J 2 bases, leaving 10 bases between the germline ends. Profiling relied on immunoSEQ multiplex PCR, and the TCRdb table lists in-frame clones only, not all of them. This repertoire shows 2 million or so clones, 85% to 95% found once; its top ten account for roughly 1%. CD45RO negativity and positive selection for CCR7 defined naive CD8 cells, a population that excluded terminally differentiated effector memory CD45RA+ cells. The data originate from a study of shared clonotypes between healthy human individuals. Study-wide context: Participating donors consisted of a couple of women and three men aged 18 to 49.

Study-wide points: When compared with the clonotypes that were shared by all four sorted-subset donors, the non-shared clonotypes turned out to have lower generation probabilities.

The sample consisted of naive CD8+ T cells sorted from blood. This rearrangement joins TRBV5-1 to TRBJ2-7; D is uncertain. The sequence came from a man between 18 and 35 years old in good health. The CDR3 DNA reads TGCGCCAGCAGCGTATCGCCCACCTACGAGCAGTACTTC. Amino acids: CASSVSPTYEQYF.